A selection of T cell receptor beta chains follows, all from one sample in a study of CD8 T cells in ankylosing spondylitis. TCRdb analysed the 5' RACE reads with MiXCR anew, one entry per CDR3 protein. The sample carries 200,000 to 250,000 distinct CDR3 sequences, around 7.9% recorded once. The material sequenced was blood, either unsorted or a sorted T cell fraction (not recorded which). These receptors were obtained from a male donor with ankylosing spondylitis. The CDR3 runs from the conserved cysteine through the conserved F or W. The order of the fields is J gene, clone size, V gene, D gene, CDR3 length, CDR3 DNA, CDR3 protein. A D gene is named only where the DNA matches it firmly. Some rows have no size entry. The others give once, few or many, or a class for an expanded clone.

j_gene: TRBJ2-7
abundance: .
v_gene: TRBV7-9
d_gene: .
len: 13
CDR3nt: TGTGCCAGCAGCTTAGGCGTTCCGGGGGAGCAGTACTTC
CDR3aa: CASSLGVPGEQYF

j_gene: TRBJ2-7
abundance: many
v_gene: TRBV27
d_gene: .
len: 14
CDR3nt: TGTGCCAGCAGTCCGACGGTCGAGACCTACGAGCAGTACTTC
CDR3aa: CASSPTVETYEQYF

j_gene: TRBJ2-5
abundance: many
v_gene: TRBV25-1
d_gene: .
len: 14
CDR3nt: TGTGCCAGCAGTGAATTCGACGGGCAAGAGACCCAGTACTTC
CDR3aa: CASSEFDGQETQYF

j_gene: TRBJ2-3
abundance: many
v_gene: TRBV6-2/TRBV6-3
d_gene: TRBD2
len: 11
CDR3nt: TGTGCCAGCAGTCCCGGACTAGCTCAGTATTTT
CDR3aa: CASSPGLAQYF

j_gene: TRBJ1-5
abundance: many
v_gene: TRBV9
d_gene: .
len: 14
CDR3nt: TGTGCCAGCAGCGTTGGGGCAGTGAATCAGCCCCAGCATTTT
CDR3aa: CASSVGAVNQPQHF

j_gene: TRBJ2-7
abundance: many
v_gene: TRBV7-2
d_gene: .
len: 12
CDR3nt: TGTGCCAGCAGCCGGACAGTATACGAGCAGTACTTC
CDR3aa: CASSRTVYEQYF

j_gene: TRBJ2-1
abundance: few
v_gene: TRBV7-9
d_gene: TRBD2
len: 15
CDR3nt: TGTGCCAGCAGCTTAGAGGGACTAGGGGACAATGAGCAGTTCTTC
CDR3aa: CASSLEGLGDNEQFF

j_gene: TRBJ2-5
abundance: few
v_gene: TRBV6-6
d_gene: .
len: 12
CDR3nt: TGTGCCAGCAGTTACCAGGAGACCCCCCAGTACTTC
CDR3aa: CASSYQETPQYF

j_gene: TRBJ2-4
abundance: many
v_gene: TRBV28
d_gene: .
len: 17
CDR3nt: TGTGCCAGCAGTAGGCCAGGGACTCTACTAGCCAAAAACATTCAGTACTTC
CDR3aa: CASSRPGTLLAKNIQYF

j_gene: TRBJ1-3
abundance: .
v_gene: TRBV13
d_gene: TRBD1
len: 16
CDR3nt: TGTGCCAGCAGCCCCGACAGGGGACCCACTGGAAACACCATATATTTT
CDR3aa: CASSPDRGPTGNTIYF

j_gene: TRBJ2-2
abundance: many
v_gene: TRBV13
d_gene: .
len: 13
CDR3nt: TGTGCCAGCAGCTTTCAGGGGACCGGGGAGCTGTTTTTT
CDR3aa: CASSFQGTGELFF

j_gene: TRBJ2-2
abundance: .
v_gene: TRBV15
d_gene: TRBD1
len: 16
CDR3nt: TGTGCCACCAGCAAGAGCCTAGGACAGGTATCCGGGGAGCTGTTTTTT
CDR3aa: CATSKSLGQVSGELFF

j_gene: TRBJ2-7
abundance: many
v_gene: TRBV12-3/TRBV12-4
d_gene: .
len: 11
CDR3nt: TGTGCCAGCAGTTTTGGCGGAGAGCAGTACTTC
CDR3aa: CASSFGGEQYF

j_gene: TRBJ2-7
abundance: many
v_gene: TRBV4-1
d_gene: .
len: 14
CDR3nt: TGCGCCAGCAGCCAAATAAGGGGCACCTACGAGCAGTACTTC
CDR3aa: CASSQIRGTYEQYF

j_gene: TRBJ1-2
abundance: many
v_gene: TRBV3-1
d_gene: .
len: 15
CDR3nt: TGTGCCAGCAGCCAAGGGTTCCGGGGGCAGGGCGGCTACACCTTC
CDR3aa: CASSQGFRGQGGYTF

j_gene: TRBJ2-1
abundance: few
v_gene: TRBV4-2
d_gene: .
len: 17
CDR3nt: TGTGCCAGCAGCCAACTAGGTGCGGGACGGTATACGGATGAGCAGTTCTTC
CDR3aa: CASSQLGAGRYTDEQFF

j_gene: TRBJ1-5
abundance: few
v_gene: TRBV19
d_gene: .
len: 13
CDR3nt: TGTGCCAGTAGTGCCTGGAGTAATCAGCCCCAGCATTTT
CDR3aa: CASSAWSNQPQHF

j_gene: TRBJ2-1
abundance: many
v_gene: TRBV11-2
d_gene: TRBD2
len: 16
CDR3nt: TGTGCCAGCAGCTTAGGCCGGGACTACGATTACAATGAGCAGTTCTTC
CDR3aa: CASSLGRDYDYNEQFF

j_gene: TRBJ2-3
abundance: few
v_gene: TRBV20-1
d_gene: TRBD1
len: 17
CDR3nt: TGCAGTGCTCCAAAAGACCACAGGGGGCACCGCACAGATACGCAGTATTTT
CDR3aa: CSAPKDHRGHRTDTQYF